This T cell receptor beta chain was profiled in a study of T-cell memory formation after mild COVID-19. The wider study: TCR clusters were mostly confined to one donor each.

V dropped 6 bases and J dropped 5; count of bases not matched to a gene: 15. The CDR3 extends over 16 amino acids. The germline V gene encodes CDR1 SGDLS and CDR2 YYNGEE. A single record per CDR3 protein comes from TCRdb applying MiXCR to the 5' RACE reads. The sample consists of 350,000 or so distinct CDR3 sequences, around 21% of them appearing once. In its sample, this clonotype was seen a few times. Its antigen is not identified. General study findings and limits: From day 15 to 85, contracting clones were balanced between CD4 and CD8, whereas later expanders leaned toward CD4+. In pre-infection memory, a portion of responding clones appeared, which suggested that cross-reactive memory joined. Second-wave clones peaking on day 37 lacked confirmed SARS-CoV-2 specificity.

The clonotype comes from an adult woman who had mild COVID-19 (a few samples of this study predate the infection). Cell type and time point are not known. The genes are TRBV9 and TRBJ2-5, with TRBD2 matching over 8 bases. Sequencing was performed on PBMCs or a T cell subset sorted from them (not recorded which). CDR3 region: CASNAGGDVRGETQYF. In nucleotides, the CDR3 is TGTGCCAGCAACGCGGGGGGTGACGTCCGGGGGGAGACCCAGTACTTC.